This T cell receptor beta chain was identified during a study of technical replicates of blood from a handful of donors. Looked up from germline, CDR1 is SGHRS and CDR2 is YFSETQ. V was cut by 2 bases and J by 1 base, with 12 bases left in between. The CDR3 is 15 residues long. Using immunoSEQ multiplex PCR, the repertoire was profiled, and TCRdb retains in-frame clones only, with some absent. The table includes 81,000 or so clones, about 96% detected once. Sequenced input: T cells isolated from PBMCs. The TCR was taken from a human donor in good health. The V gene is TRBV5-1, the J gene TRBJ2-5; a possible D gene is TRBD1 (7 bases). The CDR3 DNA sequence: TGCGCCAGCAGCTTCTACAGGGGAGGCCAAGAGACCCAGTACTTC. Residues: CASSFYRGGQETQYF.